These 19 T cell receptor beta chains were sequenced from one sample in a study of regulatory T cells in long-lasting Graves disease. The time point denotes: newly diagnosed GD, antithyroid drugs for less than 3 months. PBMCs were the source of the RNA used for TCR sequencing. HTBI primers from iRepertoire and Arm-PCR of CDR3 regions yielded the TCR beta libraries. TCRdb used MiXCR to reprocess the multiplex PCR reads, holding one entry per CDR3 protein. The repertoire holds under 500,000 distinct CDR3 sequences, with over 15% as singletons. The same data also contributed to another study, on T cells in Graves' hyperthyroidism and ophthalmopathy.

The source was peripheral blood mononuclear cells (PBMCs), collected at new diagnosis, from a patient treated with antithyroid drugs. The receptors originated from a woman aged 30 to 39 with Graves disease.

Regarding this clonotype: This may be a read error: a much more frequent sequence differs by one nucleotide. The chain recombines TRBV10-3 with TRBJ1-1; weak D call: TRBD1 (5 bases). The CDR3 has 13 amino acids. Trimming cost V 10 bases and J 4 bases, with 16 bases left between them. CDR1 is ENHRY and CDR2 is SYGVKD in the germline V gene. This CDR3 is CATSRVGATEAFF. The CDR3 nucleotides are TGTGCCACCAGCCGGGTAGGGGCCACTGAAGCTTTCTTT.

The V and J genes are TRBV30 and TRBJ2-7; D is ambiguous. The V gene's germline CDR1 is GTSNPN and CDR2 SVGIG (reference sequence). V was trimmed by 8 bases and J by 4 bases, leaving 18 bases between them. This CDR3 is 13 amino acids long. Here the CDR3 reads CAHPAPSPYEQYF. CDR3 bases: TGTGCCCATCCCGCCCCATCGCCTTACGAGCAGTACTTC.

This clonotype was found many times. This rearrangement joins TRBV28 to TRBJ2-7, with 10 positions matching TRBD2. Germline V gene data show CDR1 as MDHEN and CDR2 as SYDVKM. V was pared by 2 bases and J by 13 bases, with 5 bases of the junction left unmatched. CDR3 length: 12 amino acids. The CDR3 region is CASSLTSGDSYF. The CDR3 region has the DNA TGTGCCAGCAGTTTAACTAGCGGGGACTCCTACTTC.

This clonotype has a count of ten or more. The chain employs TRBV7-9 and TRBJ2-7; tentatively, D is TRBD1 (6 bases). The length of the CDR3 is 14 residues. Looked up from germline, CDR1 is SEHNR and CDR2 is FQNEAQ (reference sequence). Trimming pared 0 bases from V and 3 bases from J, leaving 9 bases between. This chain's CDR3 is CASSLAAGVYEQYF. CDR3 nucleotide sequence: TGTGCCAGCAGCTTAGCGGCAGGGGTCTACGAGCAGTACTTC.

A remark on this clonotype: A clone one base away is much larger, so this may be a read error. The CDR3 nucleotides read TGTGCCAGCAGTTTATCTAGCGGGGGGTGGGATGAGCAGTACTTC. Its translation: CASSLSSGGWDEQYF. V gene TRBV27 combines with J gene TRBJ2-7, with TRBD2 matching 10 bases. V shed 0 bases and J 7 bases; nucleotides not matched to a gene: 6. The germline gives CDR1 MNHEY, CDR2 SMNVEV (reference sequence). The CDR3 runs to 15 residues.

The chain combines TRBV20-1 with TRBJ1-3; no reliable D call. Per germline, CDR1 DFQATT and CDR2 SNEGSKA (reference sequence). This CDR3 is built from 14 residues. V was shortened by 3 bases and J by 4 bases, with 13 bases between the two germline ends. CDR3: CSASPSNSGNTIYF. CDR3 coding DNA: TGCAGTGCTAGTCCTTCCAACTCAGGAAACACCATATATTTT.

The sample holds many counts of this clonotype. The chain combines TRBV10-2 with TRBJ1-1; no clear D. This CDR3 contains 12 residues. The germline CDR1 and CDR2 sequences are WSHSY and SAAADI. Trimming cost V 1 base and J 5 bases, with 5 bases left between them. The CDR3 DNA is TGCGCCAGCAGTGAGTATCAGACTGAAGCTTTCTTT. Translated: CASSEYQTEAFF.

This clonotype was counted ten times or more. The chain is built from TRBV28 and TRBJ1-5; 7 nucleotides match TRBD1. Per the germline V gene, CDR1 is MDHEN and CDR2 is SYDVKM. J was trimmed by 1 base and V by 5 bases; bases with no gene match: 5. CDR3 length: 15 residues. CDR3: CASSPDRESNQPQHF. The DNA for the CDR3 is TGTGCCAGCAGTCCTGACAGGGAGAGCAATCAGCCCCAGCATTTT. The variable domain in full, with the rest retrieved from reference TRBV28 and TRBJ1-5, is DVKVTQSSRYLVKRTGEKVFLECVQDMDHENMFWYRQDPGLGLRLIYFSYDVKMKEKGDIPEGYSVSREKKERFSLILESASTNQTSMYLCASSPDRESNQPQHFGDGTRLSIL.

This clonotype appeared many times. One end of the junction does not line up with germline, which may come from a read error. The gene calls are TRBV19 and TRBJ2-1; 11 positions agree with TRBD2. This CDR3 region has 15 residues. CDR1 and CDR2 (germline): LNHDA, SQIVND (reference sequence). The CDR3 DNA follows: TGTGCCAGCAGTATAGCGGGAGGGCCCTACAATGAGCAGTTCTTC. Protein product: CASSIAGGPYNEQFF.

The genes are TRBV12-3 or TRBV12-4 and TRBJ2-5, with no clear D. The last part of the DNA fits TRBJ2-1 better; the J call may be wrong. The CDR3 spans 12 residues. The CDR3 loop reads CASSGQDLEQFF. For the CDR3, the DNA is TGTGCCAGCAGTGGGCAGGACCTTGAGCAGTTCTTC.

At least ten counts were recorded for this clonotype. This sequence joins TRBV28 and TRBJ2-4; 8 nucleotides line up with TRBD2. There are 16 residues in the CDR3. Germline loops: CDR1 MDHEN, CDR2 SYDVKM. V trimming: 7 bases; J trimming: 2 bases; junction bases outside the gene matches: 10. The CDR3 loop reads CASTRGGEETKNIQYF. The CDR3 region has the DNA TGTGCCAGCACCCGGGGGGGTGAGGAGACCAAAAACATTCAGTACTTC.

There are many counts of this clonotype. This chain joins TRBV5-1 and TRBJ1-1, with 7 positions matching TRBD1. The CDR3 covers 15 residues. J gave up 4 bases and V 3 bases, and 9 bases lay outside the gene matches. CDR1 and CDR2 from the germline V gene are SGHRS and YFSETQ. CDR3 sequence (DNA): TGCGCCAGCAGCTCGACAGGGCGGGGGAGCACTGAAGCTTTCTTT. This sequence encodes CASSSTGRGSTEAFF.

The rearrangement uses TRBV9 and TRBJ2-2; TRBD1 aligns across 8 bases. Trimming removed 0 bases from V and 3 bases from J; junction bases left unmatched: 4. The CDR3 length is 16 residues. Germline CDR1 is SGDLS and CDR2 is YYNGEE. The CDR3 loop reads CASSVAGTGDTGELFF. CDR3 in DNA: TGTGCCAGCAGCGTAGCTGGGACAGGAGACACCGGGGAGCTGTTTTTT.

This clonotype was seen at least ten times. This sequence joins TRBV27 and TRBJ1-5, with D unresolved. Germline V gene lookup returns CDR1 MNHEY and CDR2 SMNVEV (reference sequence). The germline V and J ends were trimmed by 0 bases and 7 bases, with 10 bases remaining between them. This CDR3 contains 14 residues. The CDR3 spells CASSLSGIGQPQHF. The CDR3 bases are TGTGCCAGCAGTTTATCGGGGATCGGACAGCCCCAGCATTTT.

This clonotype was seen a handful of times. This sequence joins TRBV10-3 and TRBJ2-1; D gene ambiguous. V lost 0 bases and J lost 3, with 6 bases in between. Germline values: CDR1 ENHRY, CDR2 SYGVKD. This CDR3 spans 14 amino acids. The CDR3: CAISESTNYNEQFF. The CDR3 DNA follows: TGTGCCATCAGTGAGTCTACCAACTACAATGAGCAGTTCTTC.

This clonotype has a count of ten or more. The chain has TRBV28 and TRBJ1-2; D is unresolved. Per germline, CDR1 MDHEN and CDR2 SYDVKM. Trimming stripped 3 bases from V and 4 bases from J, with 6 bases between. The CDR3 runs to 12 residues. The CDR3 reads CASSFRAYGYTF. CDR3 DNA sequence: TGTGCCAGCAGTTTTAGGGCCTATGGCTACACCTTC.

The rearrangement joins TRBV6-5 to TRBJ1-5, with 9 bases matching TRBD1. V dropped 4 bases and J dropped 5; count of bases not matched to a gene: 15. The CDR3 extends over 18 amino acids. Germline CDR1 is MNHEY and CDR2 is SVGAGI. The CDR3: CASSSAGQGVHQDQPQHF. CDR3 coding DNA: TGTGCCAGCAGTTCGGCGGGACAGGGAGTCCATCAGGATCAGCCCCAGCATTTT.

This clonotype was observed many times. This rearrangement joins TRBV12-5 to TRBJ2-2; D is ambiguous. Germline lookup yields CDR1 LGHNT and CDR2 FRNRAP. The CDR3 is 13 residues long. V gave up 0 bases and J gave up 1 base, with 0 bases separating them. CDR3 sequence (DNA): TGTGCTAGTGGTTTGGTGAACACCGGGGAGCTGTTTTTT. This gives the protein CASGLVNTGELFF.

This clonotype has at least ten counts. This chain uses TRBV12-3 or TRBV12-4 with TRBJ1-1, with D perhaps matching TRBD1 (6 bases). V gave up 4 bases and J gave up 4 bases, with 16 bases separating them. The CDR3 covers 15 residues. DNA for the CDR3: TGTGCCAGCAGTTCCAAACAGGGCGAGGGCACTGAAGCTTTCTTT. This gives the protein CASSSKQGEGTEAFF.